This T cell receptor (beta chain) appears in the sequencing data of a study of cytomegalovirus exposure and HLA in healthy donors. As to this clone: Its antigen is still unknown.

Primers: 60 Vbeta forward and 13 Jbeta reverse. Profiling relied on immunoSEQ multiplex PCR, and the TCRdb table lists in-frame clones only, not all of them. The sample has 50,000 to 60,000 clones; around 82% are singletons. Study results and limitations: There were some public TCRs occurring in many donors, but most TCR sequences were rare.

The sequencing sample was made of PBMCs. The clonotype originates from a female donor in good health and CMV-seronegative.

CDR3 sequence reads: CASSFAGRGLEAFF. CDR3 in DNA: TGTGCCAGCAGTTTCGCGGGACGGGGACTTGAAGCTTTCTTT. The chain has TRBV28 and TRBJ1-1; a weak D match, TRBD1 (5 bases). CDR3 size: 14 residues. Germline lookup yields CDR1 MDHEN and CDR2 SYDVKM. With 3 bases removed from V and 7 bases from J, the gap between germline ends came to 15 bases.